The clone carrying this T cell receptor (beta chain) was detected only a few times. Its antigen is not identified. The data originate from a study of beta chain features in type 1 diabetes. The investigators reverse transcribed all of the isolated RNA, so they sequenced expressed TCRB transcripts. Naive, central memory and regulatory T cell samples produced a mean of approximately 4 million reads. Some clones are missing from TCRdb's copy, which holds only in-frame ones; the method was immunoSEQ multiplex PCR. The repertoire has about 620,000 clones, about 16% of them found once; the top ten carry about 0.093%. Sorting based on CD45RO/CCR7/CD25/CD127/CD95/CD27 separated CD4+ naive, central memory, regulatory and stem cell-like memory cells. Overall study findings and caveats: Diminished insertions and augmented deletions at VDJ junctions characterized type 1 diabetes patients.

The CDR3 totals 13 residues. Per the germline V gene, CDR1 is SGHTA and CDR2 is FQGNSA. V lost 5 bases and J 3 bases, leaving 10 bases between the germline ends. The sample consisted of naive CD4+ T cells from blood. This sequence joins TRBV7-2 and TRBJ1-2; the D gene is possibly TRBD1 (6 bases). This clonotype was sampled from a man aged 18 to 30 in good health. In DNA, the CDR3 is TGTGCCAGCAGCCCACAGGGTCACTATGGCTACACCTTC. Amino acids: CASSPQGHYGYTF.